This entry lists 5 T cell receptor beta chains sequenced from one sample in a study of blood T cell repertoires in COVID-19. Sequenced by immunoSEQ multiplex PCR; TCRdb stores in-frame clones only, minus some. The sample includes over 75,000 clones, roughly three quarters of them seen just once. Sequencing was carried out using peripheral blood. These TCRs come from a man between 65 and 79 years old with acute or convalescent COVID-19.

There are a few counts of this clone. The chain employs TRBV4-1 and TRBJ1-4; D gene uncertain. The length of the CDR3 is 15 residues. Trimming pared 0 bases from V and 5 bases from J, leaving 10 bases between. Germline V gene lookup returns CDR1 MGHRA and CDR2 YSYEKL. CDR3 amino acids: CASSQDWPKNEKLFF. CDR3 nucleotide sequence: TGCGCCAGCAGCCAAGATTGGCCCAAGAATGAAAAACTGTTTTTT.

This chain joins TRBV9 and TRBJ2-4; D is perhaps TRBD1 (6 bases). Germline V lookup: CDR1 SGDLS, CDR2 YYNGEE. The CDR3 totals 15 residues. Trimming stripped 4 bases from V and 9 bases from J, with 20 bases between. The CDR3 protein is CASSPTDTGTAIQYF. CDR3 in DNA: TGTGCCAGCAGCCCCACCGACACAGGGACCGCCATTCAGTACTTC.

V gene TRBV7-2 combines with J gene TRBJ2-7; TRBD1 is a possible D gene (5 bases). Germline CDR1 and CDR2: SGHTA and FQGNSA. The CDR3 has 12 residues. Trimming took 4 bases from V and 4 from J, leaving 8 bases between them. CDR3 protein: CASSCRAYEQYV. CDR3 nucleotides: TGTGCCAGCAGCTGCAGGGCGTACGAGCAGTACGTC.

This chain uses TRBV24-1 with TRBJ2-1; D unclear. Germline V CDR1 and CDR2: KGHDR, SFDVKD. This CDR3 has 14 amino acids. Between the trimmed V and J ends, which lost 0 bases and 6 bases, there was a span of 8 bases. The CDR3: CATSDLQEVNEQFF. CDR3 in DNA: TGTGCCACCAGTGATTTGCAAGAGGTCAATGAGCAGTTCTTC.

The chain employs TRBV3-1 (or the pseudogene TRBV3-2) and TRBJ2-1; 8 bases map to TRBD1. Losses at the gene ends were 5 bases for V and 7 bases for J; bases not matched to a gene: 19. This CDR3 contains 18 residues. The germline V gene has CDR1 LGHDT and CDR2 YNNKEL (reference sequence). In DNA, the CDR3 is TGTGCCAGCAGCGGTATGTCTTATGGACAGGGCGATTATAATGAGCAGTTCTTC. Translated: CASSGMSYGQGDYNEQFF.